This T cell receptor beta chain was profiled in a study of molecular identifiers for immune sequencing clone quantification. Across the whole study: Replicate experiments took RNA from roughly 20,000 or 100,000 naive CD8 cells, divided it five ways and sequenced four.

TCR libraries were built in bulk with a published protocol and specific TCR primers. TCRdb itself ran the PCR reads through MiXCR, one entry per CDR3 protein. There are more than 450,000 distinct CDR3 sequences in the sample; roughly 24% occur only once, and around 0.78% lies in the top ten. Broader study findings: Whereas clones above 20 RNA copies held under 1% of naive-cell molecules, they held over 99% of effector molecules.

About this clonotype: Its specificity is not known.

Naive CD8 T cells underwent sorting with the CD8+CD4-CCR7+CD45RA+ definition. This receptor was identified in a human donor in good health. Some libraries in this study had Jurkat cell RNA spiked in. Specimen: naive CD8+ T cells from blood, with Jurkat cell RNA spiked in. The subset here: FACS-sorted CD8+CD4-CCR7+CD45RA+ naive T cells.

The CDR3 DNA reads as TGTGCCAGCACGGGCGGGACCCGCTCCTACAATGAGCAGTTCTTC. Translation gives CASTGGTRSYNEQFF. The rearrangement links TRBV15 to TRBJ2-1; perhaps TRBD2 as D (6 bases). This CDR3 has 15 residues. V was pared by 10 bases and J by 0 bases, with 16 bases between. Per germline, CDR1 LNHNV and CDR2 YYDKDF (reference sequence).